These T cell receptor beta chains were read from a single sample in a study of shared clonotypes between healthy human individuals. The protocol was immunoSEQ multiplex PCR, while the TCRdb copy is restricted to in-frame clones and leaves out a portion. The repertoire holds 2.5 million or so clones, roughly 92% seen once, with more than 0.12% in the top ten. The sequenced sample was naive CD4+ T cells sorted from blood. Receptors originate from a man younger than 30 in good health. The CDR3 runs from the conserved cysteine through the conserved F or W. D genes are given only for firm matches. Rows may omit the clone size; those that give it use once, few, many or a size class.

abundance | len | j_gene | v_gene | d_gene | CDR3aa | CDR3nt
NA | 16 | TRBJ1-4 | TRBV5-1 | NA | CASSPEGTGNNEKLFF | TGCGCCAGCAGCCCGGAGGGAACAGGGAACAATGAAAAACTGTTTTTT
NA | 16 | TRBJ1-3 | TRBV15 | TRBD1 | CATSRDAGTGGNTIYF | TGTGCCACCAGCAGAGATGCGGGGACAGGAGGAAACACCATATATTTT
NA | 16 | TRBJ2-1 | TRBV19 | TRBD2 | CASSPLIAGAYNEQFF | TGTGCCAGTAGTCCCCTTATAGCGGGGGCCTACAATGAGCAGTTCTTC
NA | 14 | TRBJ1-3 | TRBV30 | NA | CAWSVGPSGNTIYF | TGTGCCTGGAGTGTAGGGCCTTCTGGAAACACCATATATTTT
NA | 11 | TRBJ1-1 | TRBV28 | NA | CASGRGTEAFF | TGTGCCAGTGGGAGGGGCACTGAAGCTTTCTTT
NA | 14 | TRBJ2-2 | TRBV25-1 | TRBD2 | CASRLAGGRGELFF | TGTGCCAGCAGGCTAGCGGGAGGGCGCGGGGAGCTGTTTTTT
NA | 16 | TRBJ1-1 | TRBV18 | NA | CASSPSMTAMNTEAFF | TGTGCCAGCTCACCATCTATGACAGCCATGAACACTGAAGCTTTCTTT
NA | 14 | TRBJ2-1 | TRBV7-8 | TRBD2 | CASSLVTSGNEQFF | TGTGCCAGCAGCTTAGTTACTAGCGGGAATGAGCAGTTCTTC
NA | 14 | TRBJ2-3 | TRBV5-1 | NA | CASSPVRGEDTQYF | TGCGCCAGCAGCCCTGTCAGGGGGGAAGATACGCAGTATTTT
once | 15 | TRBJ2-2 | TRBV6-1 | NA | CASSGSPSAVVALFF | TGTGCCAGCAGTGGGTCTCCTAGCGCCGTAGTGGCGCTGTTTTTT
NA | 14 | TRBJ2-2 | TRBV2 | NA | CASRPGQNTGELFF | TGTGCCAGCAGACCGGGACAGAACACCGGGGAGCTGTTTTTT
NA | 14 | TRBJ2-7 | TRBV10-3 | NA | CAISERVEAYEQYF | TGTGCCATCAGTGAGCGCGTGGAGGCCTACGAGCAGTACTTC
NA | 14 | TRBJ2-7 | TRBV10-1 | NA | CASSESTDAYEQYF | TGCGCCAGCAGTGAGTCGACGGATGCCTACGAGCAGTACTTC
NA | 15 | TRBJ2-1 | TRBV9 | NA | CASSVDSNSYNEQFF | TGTGCCAGCAGCGTCGACAGTAACTCCTACAATGAGCAGTTCTTC
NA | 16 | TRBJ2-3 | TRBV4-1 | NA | CASSQAGAGSTDTQYF | TGCGCCAGCAGCCAAGCAGGTGCCGGTAGCACAGATACGCAGTATTTT
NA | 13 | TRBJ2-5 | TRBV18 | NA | CASSPGVQETQYF | TGTGCCAGCTCACCGGGAGTCCAAGAGACCCAGTACTTC
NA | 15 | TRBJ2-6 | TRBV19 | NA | CASSPWDTGANVLTF | TGTGCCAGTAGTCCCTGGGACACTGGGGCCAACGTCCTGACTTTC
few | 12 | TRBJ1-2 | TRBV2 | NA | CASSETGYGYTF | TGTGCCAGCAGTGAGACAGGATATGGCTACACCTTC
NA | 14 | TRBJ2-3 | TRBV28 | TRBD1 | CASGGQGTQNTQYF | TGTGCCAGCGGGGGACAGGGGACGCAGAATACGCAGTATTTT
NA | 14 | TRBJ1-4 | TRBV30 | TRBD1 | CAWSRTGRGEKLFF | TGTGCCTGGAGCCGGACAGGGCGGGGTGAAAAACTGTTTTTT
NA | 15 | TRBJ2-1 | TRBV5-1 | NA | CASSLAGISYNEQFF | TGCGCCAGCAGCTTGGCCGGGATCTCCTACAATGAGCAGTTCTTC
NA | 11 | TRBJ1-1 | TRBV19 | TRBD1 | CASLRQGQAFF | TGTGCCAGCCTGAGACAGGGGCAAGCTTTCTTT
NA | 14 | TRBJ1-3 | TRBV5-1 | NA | CASSSTGPGNTIYF | TGCGCCAGCAGCTCCACAGGGCCTGGAAACACCATATATTTT
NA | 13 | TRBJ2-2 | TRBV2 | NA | CASNGQNTGELFF | TGTGCCTCAAATGGACAGAACACCGGGGAGCTGTTTTTT
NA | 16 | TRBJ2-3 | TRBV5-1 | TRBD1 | CASSPGTGPLTDTQYF | TGCGCCAGCAGCCCCGGGACAGGACCTCTCACAGATACGCAGTATTTT
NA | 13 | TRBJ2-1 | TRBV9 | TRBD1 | CASSPGQNNEQFF | TGTGCCAGCAGCCCGGGACAGAACAATGAGCAGTTCTTC
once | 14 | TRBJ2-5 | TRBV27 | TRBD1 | CASSTTGTEETQYF | TGTGCCAGCAGTACGACAGGGACCGAAGAGACCCAGTACTTC
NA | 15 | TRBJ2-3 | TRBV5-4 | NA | CASSLGGVGTDTQYF | TGTGCCAGCAGCTTGGGCGGGGTCGGCACAGATACGCAGTATTTT
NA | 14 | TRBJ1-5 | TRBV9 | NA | CASSLDSGNQPQHF | TGTGCCAGCAGCTTAGACAGCGGCAATCAGCCCCAGCATTTT
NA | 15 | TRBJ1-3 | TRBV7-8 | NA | CASSLEGGTGNTIYF | TGTGCCAGCAGCTTAGAAGGGGGTACTGGAAACACCATATATTTT
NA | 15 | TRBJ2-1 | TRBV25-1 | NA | CASSASGWAYNEQFF | TGTGCCAGCAGTGCCTCAGGGTGGGCCTACAATGAGCAGTTCTTC
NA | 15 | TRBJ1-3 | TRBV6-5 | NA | CASARDWVSGNTIYF | TGTGCCAGTGCCCGGGACTGGGTCTCTGGAAACACCATATATTTT
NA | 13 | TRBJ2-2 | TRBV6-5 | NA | CASSYEGSGELFF | TGTGCCAGCAGTTACGAGGGTTCCGGGGAGCTGTTTTTT
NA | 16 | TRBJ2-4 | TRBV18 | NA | CASSRVAADGKNIQYF | TGTGCCAGCTCCCGGGTAGCGGCTGATGGGAAAAACATTCAGTACTTC
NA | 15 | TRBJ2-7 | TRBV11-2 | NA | CASSLESGGNYEQYF | TGTGCCAGCAGCTTAGAATCTGGCGGAAACTACGAGCAGTACTTC
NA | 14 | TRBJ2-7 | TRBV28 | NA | CASSLIGLSYEQYF | TGTGCCAGCAGTTTAATAGGGTTATCCTACGAGCAGTACTTC
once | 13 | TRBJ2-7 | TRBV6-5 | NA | CATAEGSAYEQYF | TGTGCCACTGCTGAGGGATCGGCCTACGAGCAGTACTTC
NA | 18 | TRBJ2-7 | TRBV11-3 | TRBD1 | CASSSHRGPWGRSYEQYF | TGTGCCAGCAGCTCCCACAGGGGGCCTTGGGGCCGCTCCTACGAGCAGTACTTC
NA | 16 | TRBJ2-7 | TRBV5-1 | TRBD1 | CASSSNTGTATYEQYF | TGCGCCAGCAGCTCAAATACCGGGACAGCAACCTACGAGCAGTACTTC
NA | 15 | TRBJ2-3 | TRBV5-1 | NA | CASSLASASTDTQYF | TGCGCCAGCAGCTTGGCGTCGGCTAGCACAGATACGCAGTATTTT
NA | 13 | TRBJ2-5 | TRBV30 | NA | CAWTHGPQETQYF | TGTGCCTGGACCCACGGGCCCCAAGAGACCCAGTACTTC
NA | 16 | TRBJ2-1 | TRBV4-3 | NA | CASSLGRTAIYNEQFF | TGCGCCAGCAGCCTCGGGCGGACAGCGATCTACAATGAGCAGTTCTTC
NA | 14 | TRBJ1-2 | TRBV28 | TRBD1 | CASSRNRGQGGYTF | TGTGCCAGCAGTCGTAACAGGGGGCAAGGTGGCTACACCTTC
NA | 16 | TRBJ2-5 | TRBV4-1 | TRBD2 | CASSQDISGGQETQYF | TGCGCCAGCAGCCAAGACATAAGCGGGGGTCAAGAGACCCAGTACTTC
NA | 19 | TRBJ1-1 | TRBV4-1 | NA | CASSQDSVRQGLKNTEAFF | TGCGCCAGCAGCCAAGATTCGGTAAGGCAGGGCCTTAAGAACACTGAAGCTTTCTTT
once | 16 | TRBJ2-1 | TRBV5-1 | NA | CASSPETPLGYNEQFF | TGCGCCAGCAGCCCCGAAACCCCCCTAGGGTACAATGAGCAGTTCTTC
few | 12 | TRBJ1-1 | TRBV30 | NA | CAWIRGGTEAFF | TGTGCCTGGATTCGAGGGGGCACTGAAGCTTTCTTT